This entry features one T cell receptor beta chain sequence. Its antigen remains unknown. The V segment lost 5 bases and the J segment 2 bases; nucleotides outside the gene matches: 10. There are 16 residues in the CDR3. Germline CDR1 and CDR2: SEHNR and FQNEAQ (reference sequence). This entry is derived from a study of blood T cells in healthy people across ages. The study drew donors from healthy Caucasian individuals in Russia aged roughly 6 to 90. Extraction yielded at least 5 micrograms of total RNA per sample. Overall study findings and caveats: The authors considered diversity estimates from one million T cells to be underestimates. Age showed a roughly linear inverse relationship with TCR beta diversity per million T cells.

A second PCR, run for roughly 7 to 12 cycles, used a sample-barcoded 5' primer plus a J-beta primer mix. MiXCR, applied by TCRdb to the 5' RACE reads, yields one record per CDR3 protein. The sample records 550,000 to 750,000 distinct CDR3 sequences, around 21% being singletons. Input material: blood. The TCR sequence derives from a man aged 65 to 85 in good health. The J gene is TRBJ1-2, the V gene TRBV7-9, with TRBD1 identical over 8 bases. The CDR3, as DNA: TGTGCCAGCAGCGAAAAATCGGACAGGGTGAACTATGGCTACACCTTC. Protein: CASSEKSDRVNYGYTF.